This is a list of T cell receptor beta chains from one sample in a study of PD-1 blockade in classical Hodgkin lymphoma. Assay used: immunoSEQ multiplex PCR; TCRdb lists only in-frame clones, some missing. The sample shows about 20,000 clones, about 80% of them seen only once. Specimen: CD4+ T cells from blood. These receptors were taken from a human donor with classical Hodgkin lymphoma. Each CDR3 is given without its conserved first and last residue. Each record gives: J gene, V gene, CDR3 protein.

J gene: TRBJ1-3
V gene: TRBV7-7
CDR3 protein: ASSRSTGGGNTIY

J gene: TRBJ2-3
V gene: TRBV2
CDR3 protein: ASSEQRTSRDTQY

J gene: TRBJ2-2
V gene: TRBV4-2
CDR3 protein: ASSQEHRGGGELF

J gene: TRBJ2-7
V gene: TRBV6-1
CDR3 protein: ASRMEAGPYEQY

J gene: TRBJ2-2
V gene: TRBV6-1
CDR3 protein: ASRGQTNTGELF

J gene: TRBJ1-4
V gene: TRBV7-9
CDR3 protein: ASSTGESEKLF

J gene: TRBJ2-3
V gene: TRBV18
CDR3 protein: ASSPSPDTGSTQY

J gene: TRBJ1-1
V gene: TRBV5-1
CDR3 protein: ASMRGTGDTEAF

J gene: TRBJ1-5
V gene: TRBV7-6
CDR3 protein: ASSLDWDQPQH

J gene: TRBJ2-7
V gene: TRBV9
CDR3 protein: ASSVSEGQYYEQY

J gene: TRBJ2-7
V gene: TRBV11-2
CDR3 protein: ASSLVQAAQPYEQY

J gene: TRBJ2-5
V gene: TRBV4-2
CDR3 protein: ASSQNLAGPQETQY

J gene: TRBJ2-1
V gene: TRBV7-9
CDR3 protein: ASSFDNEQF

J gene: TRBJ1-1
V gene: TRBV28
CDR3 protein: ASSFQAGGSYTEAF

J gene: TRBJ1-5
V gene: TRBV7-2
CDR3 protein: ASSRGQGGNQPQH

J gene: TRBJ2-7
V gene: TRBV14
CDR3 protein: ASSQPGQGASYEQY

J gene: TRBJ1-4
V gene: TRBV6-1
CDR3 protein: ASSEVVHGEKLF

J gene: TRBJ2-2
V gene: TRBV2
CDR3 protein: ASRFSGNTGELF

J gene: TRBJ2-7
V gene: TRBV11-2
CDR3 protein: ASSLVAGQYYEQY

J gene: TRBJ2-2
V gene: TRBV6-4
CDR3 protein: ASSPRGGTGELF

J gene: TRBJ1-1
V gene: TRBV27
CDR3 protein: ASSLFGSMNTEAF

J gene: TRBJ1-1
V gene: TRBV14
CDR3 protein: ASSGRRQYTEAF

J gene: TRBJ1-2
V gene: TRBV15
CDR3 protein: ATSRVTGARGDYGYT

J gene: TRBJ2-1
V gene: TRBV5-1
CDR3 protein: ASSLDLAGDEQF

J gene: TRBJ2-1
V gene: TRBV11-2
CDR3 protein: ASSRGLYEQF

J gene: TRBJ2-7
V gene: TRBV4-1
CDR3 protein: ASSPRDQDYEQY

J gene: TRBJ2-2
V gene: TRBV2
CDR3 protein: ASSELLSGELF

J gene: TRBJ2-5
V gene: TRBV6-5
CDR3 protein: ASMGETQY

J gene: TRBJ1-2
V gene: TRBV28
CDR3 protein: ASSSPLGSGYGYT

J gene: TRBJ2-5
V gene: TRBV9
CDR3 protein: ASSAGPIVQETQY

J gene: TRBJ2-1
V gene: TRBV11-1
CDR3 protein: ASSRTGDNEQF

J gene: TRBJ2-3
V gene: TRBV28
CDR3 protein: ASSSPTGSLGDTQY

J gene: TRBJ1-1
V gene: TRBV4-2
CDR3 protein: ASSQEGEAF

J gene: TRBJ2-7
V gene: TRBV2
CDR3 protein: ASSEELAGGPKY

J gene: TRBJ2-1
V gene: TRBV5-1
CDR3 protein: ASSFVAGGVSYNEQF

J gene: TRBJ2-5
V gene: TRBV9
CDR3 protein: ASSLQDRAAETQY

J gene: TRBJ2-1
V gene: TRBV7-2
CDR3 protein: ASSLAPAGVNEQF

J gene: TRBJ1-2
V gene: TRBV7-2
CDR3 protein: ASSLGAGGDYGYT

J gene: TRBJ2-1
V gene: TRBV28
CDR3 protein: ASSFQAGGPF

J gene: TRBJ1-3
V gene: TRBV7-3
CDR3 protein: ASSPDVGGTAGNTIY

J gene: TRBJ2-7
V gene: TRBV6-5
CDR3 protein: ASSYSEGVTTYEQY